This T cell receptor beta chain was observed in a study of T-cell memory formation after mild COVID-19. Whole-study results and caveats: Contracting clones, day 15 to 85, had balanced CD4/CD8, and later expanders favored CD4+. The CD4+ clones that contracted clustered mainly within CM and EM, and the CD8+ clones concentrated in EMRA.

TCRdb redid the calling of the 5' RACE reads with MiXCR, one entry per CDR3 protein. The table lists under 250,000 distinct CDR3 sequences, roughly a tenth of them singletons, with approximately 3% in the top ten. This clonotype has a count of ten or more. What it binds is unknown. The clonotype originates from a man younger than 35 who had mild COVID-19 (a few samples of this study predate the infection). Cell type and time point are not known. Sequencing used PBMCs or a T cell subset sorted from them (not recorded which).

The CDR3 region has the DNA TGTGCCAGCAGCTCGGACAGGCAAGAGACCCAGTACTTC. Translating gives CASSSDRQETQYF. The chain combines TRBV7-2 with TRBJ2-5, with TRBD1 matching 7 bases. The CDR3 has 13 amino acids. Germline V gives CDR1 SGHTA, CDR2 FQGNSA. With 4 bases clipped from V and 2 bases from J, the junction kept 1 base outside the gene matches.